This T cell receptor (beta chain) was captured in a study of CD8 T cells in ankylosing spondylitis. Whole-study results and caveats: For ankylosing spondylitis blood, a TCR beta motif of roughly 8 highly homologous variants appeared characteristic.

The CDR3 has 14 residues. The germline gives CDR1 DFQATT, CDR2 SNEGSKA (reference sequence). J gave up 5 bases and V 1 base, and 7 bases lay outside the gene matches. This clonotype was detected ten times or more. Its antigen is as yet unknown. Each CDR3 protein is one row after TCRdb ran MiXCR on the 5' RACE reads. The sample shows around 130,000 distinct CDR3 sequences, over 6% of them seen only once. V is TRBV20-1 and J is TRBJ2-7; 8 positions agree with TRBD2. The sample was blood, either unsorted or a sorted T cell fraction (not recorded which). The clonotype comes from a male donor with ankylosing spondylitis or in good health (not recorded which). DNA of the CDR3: TGCAGTGCTAGAGTGGGACTAGTAGAACACGAGCAGTACTTC. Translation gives CSARVGLVEHEQYF.